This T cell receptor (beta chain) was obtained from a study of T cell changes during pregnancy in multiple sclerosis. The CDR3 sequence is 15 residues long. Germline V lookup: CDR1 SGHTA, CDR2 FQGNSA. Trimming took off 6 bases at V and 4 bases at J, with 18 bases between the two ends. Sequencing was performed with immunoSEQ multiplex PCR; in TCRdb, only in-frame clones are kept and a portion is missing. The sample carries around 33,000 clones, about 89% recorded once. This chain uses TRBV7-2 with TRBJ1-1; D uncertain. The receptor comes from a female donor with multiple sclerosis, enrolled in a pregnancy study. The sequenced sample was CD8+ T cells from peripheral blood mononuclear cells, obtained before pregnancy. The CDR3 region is CASRVGRARSTEAFF. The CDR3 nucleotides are TGTGCCAGCAGAGTAGGGAGGGCGCGGAGCACTGAAGCTTTCTTT.